The clone carrying this TCR beta chain was observed at least ten times. Its antigen is as yet unknown. The data originate from a study of T cells after yellow fever vaccination. The CDR3 is 13 residues long. The germline V gene encodes CDR1 GTSNPN and CDR2 SVGIG (reference sequence). V dropped 3 bases and J dropped 5 bases, with 11 bases sitting between them. A single record per CDR3 protein comes from TCRdb applying MiXCR to the 5' RACE reads. The table lists roughly 320,000 distinct CDR3 sequences, about 10% of them singletons. General study results and limits: Of the clonotypes, a small share occurred in both CD4 and CD8 compartments. Booster samples showed a return of most primary-vaccination clones (about 97% CD4, 88% CD8). Contamination by abundant bulk-population clonotypes could be present in FACS-sorted repertoires. When the response was secondary, it was weaker but reached its peak faster, day 5 versus 15.

This receptor was taken from a man between 18 and 29 years old who received the YFV17D yellow fever vaccine. This chain uses TRBV30 with TRBJ1-5, with D unclear. The specimen comprised CD4+ T cells sorted from PBMCs, sampled 45 days after the yellow fever booster vaccination. Written as DNA, the CDR3 is TGTGCCTGGAGAGGCAGCGACTATCAGCCCCAGCATTTT. It specifies CAWRGSDYQPQHF.